This entry concerns a single TCR beta chain. The antigen is undetermined. Sequencing used immunoSEQ multiplex PCR; TCRdb keeps in-frame clones, though not all of them. The sample consists of around 90,000 clones, 70% to 80% of them appearing once. The source of the sample is a study of glioma-infiltrating T cells after dendritic cell vaccination. Findings and limits, study-wide: No direct clonality-survival link was found; a diverse polyclonal response may matter.

All glioblastoma patients lacked an isocitrate dehydrogenase mutation. Trimming removed 0 bases at V and 8 bases at J, with 10 bases between. The CDR3 consists of 12 residues. The germline gives CDR1 GTSNPN, CDR2 SVGIG (reference sequence). The material was blood, obtained before dendritic cell vaccination. The clonotype was recovered from a human donor with glioblastoma. The rearrangement joins TRBV30 to TRBJ1-2; unclear D gene. CDR3 amino acids: CAWSVPGSGYTF. In DNA form, the CDR3 reads TGTGCCTGGAGTGTACCGGGGTCCGGCTACACCTTC.